This T cell receptor (beta chain) was retrieved from a study of blood T cell repertoires in COVID-19. This CDR3 contains 17 residues. Trimming removed 4 bases from V and 4 bases from J, with 23 bases in between. Germline assignment: CDR1 LGHNA and CDR2 YNFKEQ. Per the original methods: Nucleated cell counts were estimated from reference gene primer amplification. Clones were sequenced by immunoSEQ multiplex PCR, and TCRdb holds only the in-frame ones, with some missing. Clonal size and the V and J genes are those of that table, whereas D and trimming came from the DNA. The data show fewer than 200,000 clones, approximately 86% seen once.

The sequence was obtained from a man between 50 and 59 years old with active or convalescent COVID-19. Sequencing was done on a sample of peripheral blood. The rearrangement links TRBV4-2 to TRBJ2-7; D is possibly TRBD1 (6 bases). The CDR3 DNA sequence: TGTGCCAGCAGCCGAGATTTTCGCGGACAGTCGAATTACGAGCAGTACTTC. This gives the protein CASSRDFRGQSNYEQYF.